The T cell receptor (beta chain) under discussion was sequenced for a study of CD8+ T cells in alopecia areata. At the level of the study: Tofacitinib was taken orally by treated patients, and the dose was 5 to 10 mg twice daily. Regarding the study as a whole: Normal-skin resident alphabeta T cells also appear among scalp sample sequences. There was only one nonresponder, so it was unclear how baseline CD8+ expansion relates to response.

The CDR3 has 16 residues. Germline V gene lookup returns CDR1 SGHRS and CDR2 YFSETQ. Trimming removed 0 bases from V and 0 bases from J, with 12 bases in between. Treatment here: oral pan-JAK inhibitor, 5-10 mg twice daily. On this clone itself: Its antigen remains unknown.

RNA was isolated and reverse transcribed to cDNA, the sequencing template. Sequencing was performed with immunoSEQ multiplex PCR; in TCRdb, only in-frame clones are kept and a portion is missing. The table lists roughly 120,000 clones, roughly 50% of them singletons. V gene TRBV5-1 combines with J gene TRBJ1-1; D remains ambiguous. The receptor's source is a human donor with alopecia areata. The sequenced sample was CD4+ T cells sorted from blood, obtained at week 24, from a patient treated with tofacitinib. The CDR3: CASSLGIGSMNTEAFF. DNA of the CDR3: TGCGCCAGCAGCTTGGGCATAGGGTCCATGAACACTGAAGCTTTCTTT.